This T cell receptor beta chain derives from a study of CD8 T cells in Susac syndrome. General study results and limits: Acknowledgment was made by the study that its TCR sequencing and HLA analysis involved a relatively small number of individuals.

A remark on this clonotype: Antigen unknown.

This CDR3 has 14 amino acids. Between the trimmed V and J ends, which lost 8 bases and 4 bases, there was a span of 15 bases. Per the germline V gene, CDR1 is MGHDK and CDR2 is SYGVNS. Random-hexamer reverse transcription was applied to roughly 0.45 to 1 ug RNA. TCR beta CDR3 was amplified by immunoSEQ covering 54 Vbeta and 13 Jbeta. TCRdb reanalysed the immunoSEQ multiplex PCR reads using MiXCR and keeps one entry per CDR3 protein. The sample records 150,000 to 180,000 distinct CDR3 sequences, about 94% being singletons. CD8+ and CD4+ T cells taken from blood had their TCR beta sequenced. The origin of this receptor is a human donor with multiple sclerosis. The rearrangement links TRBV25-1 to TRBJ2-1; D is perhaps TRBD2 (7 bases). The material sequenced was CD8+ T cells from PBMCs. CDR3 amino acids: CASVGGASYNEQFF. CDR3 in DNA: TGTGCCAGCGTAGGGGGGGCGTCATACAATGAGCAGTTCTTC.